This T cell receptor (beta chain) was sequenced for a study of blood T cell repertoires in COVID-19. Study summary: COVID-19 samples from acute and convalescent phases originated in the United States, Italy and Spain.

The assay was immunoSEQ multiplex PCR, and TCRdb's table has in-frame clones only and misses some. Here the sample spans tens of thousands of clones, roughly 90% being singletons. Looked up from germline, CDR1 is MDHEN and CDR2 is SYDVKM. The V gene lost 8 bases and the J gene lost 0 bases, with 10 bases spanning the gap. This CDR3 spans 13 amino acids. The rearrangement uses TRBV28 and TRBJ1-1; D not certain. The specimen was peripheral blood. This clonotype was obtained from a human donor with active COVID-19. The donor label of this sample is uncertain. Here the CDR3 reads CASSIPLNTEAFF. The CDR3 bases are TGTGCCAGCTCTATCCCCTTGAACACTGAAGCTTTCTTT. The complete variable domain, with remaining parts taken from reference TRBV28 and TRBJ1-1, reads DVKVTQSSRYLVKRTGEKVFLECVQDMDHENMFWYRQDPGLGLRLIYFSYDVKMKEKGDIPEGYSVSREKKERFSLILESASTNQTSMYLCASSIPLNTEAFFGQGTRLTVV.